The 8 T cell receptor delta chains reported below all come from one sample, sequenced in a study of Vδ1+ human thymocytes. Study outcomes and limitations: Thymic TRG and TRD repertoires appeared highly polyclonal, with Gaussian CDR3 length distributions.

Sequences come from RNA converted to cDNA by reverse transcription. CDR3 amplicons came from multiplex PCR with pooled V-gene forward and constant-region reverse primers. TCRdb re-called the multiplex PCR reads through CATT. The table includes approximately 19,000 delta-chain clones, about 8% detected once. These receptors have no known antigen. The sample taken for sequencing was Vdelta1+ gamma-delta thymocytes from the thymus. Sample subset: FACS-sorted CD3+ TCRalphabeta- TCRVdelta1+ TCRVdelta2- thymocytes. These receptors came from a child less than two years old who had congenital heart surgery.

By sample fraction, this clone is medium-sized. The chain employs TRDV2 and TRDJ1; no definite D call. V was clipped by 0 bases and J by 0 bases, with 16 bases between them. Germline CDR1 reads GEAIGNYY; CDR2 reads EKD. The CDR3 is made up of 17 amino acids. The CDR3 loop is CACDTGGTWLYTDKLIF. DNA for the CDR3: TGTGCCTGTGACACCGGAGGGACCTGGCTCTACACCGATAAACTCATCTTT.

In this sample, this clone turned up a few times. This chain uses TRDV1 with TRDJ1; possibly TRDD2 for D (9 bases). V lost 0 bases and J 2 bases, leaving 31 bases between the germline ends. The CDR3 extends over 22 amino acids. The V gene's germline CDR1 is TSWWSYY and CDR2 QGS. CDR3 coding DNA: TGTGCTCTTGGGGAACTAACCCCTTCCTACCTTTCTGGGGGAATCAATACCGATAAACTCATCTTT. Protein product: CALGELTPSYLSGGINTDKLIF.

This clone is judged medium-sized (0.01 to 0.1%). The rearrangement links TRDV2 to TRDJ1; D is unclear. Germline-derived CDR1 and CDR2 are GEAIGNYY and EKD. V shed 7 bases and J shed 4 bases, with 9 bases lying between them. The CDR3 runs to 11 residues. CDR3 coding DNA: TGTGCCTGCCTCCTCGACGATAAACTCATCTTT. Amino acid sequence: CACLLDDKLIF.

The chain is built from TRDV1 and TRDJ1; D gene uncertain. TCRdb lists no J gene, so it was determined here by aligning the DNA to germline. The CDR3 sequence is 16 residues long. V was cut by 4 bases and J by 2 bases, with 17 bases left in between. Germline values: CDR1 TSWWSYY, CDR2 QGS. Here the CDR3 DNA reads TGTGCTCTTGGGGCGGGTACGTTCCCCGGTACCGATAAACTCATCTTT. Encoded protein: CALGAGTFPGTDKLIF.

In this sample, this clone turned up a few times. The chain uses TRDV1 and TRDJ1; 8 positions match TRDD3. Per germline, CDR1 TSWWSYY and CDR2 QGS. CDR3 length: 19 amino acids. V dropped 2 bases and J dropped 0; count of bases not matched to a gene: 14. CDR3 in amino acids: CALGERCALGDTYTDKLIF. CDR3 nucleotides: TGTGCTCTTGGGGAAAGGTGCGCTCTGGGGGACACGTACACCGATAAACTCATCTTT.

This clone occurred a few times. The J gene is TRDJ1, the V gene TRDV1; 10 nucleotides match TRDD3. Germline loops: CDR1 TSWWSYY, CDR2 QGS. The V gene end was trimmed by 6 bases and the J gene end by 4 bases; junction bases not matched to a gene: 20. The CDR3 contains 19 residues. CDR3 in amino acids: CALGTNMTYWGIAGDKLIF. CDR3 DNA: TGTGCTCTTGGAACGAACATGACCTACTGGGGGATTGCGGGCGATAAACTCATCTTT.

With regard to this clone: One end of the junction does not line up with germline, which may come from a read error. The chain uses TRDV1 and TRDJ1; the match to TRDD3 covers 7 bases. In the absence of a J gene in TCRdb, the DNA was matched to germline to assign it here. CDR1 and CDR2 from the germline V gene are TSWWSYY and QGS. The CDR3 consists of 18 residues. For the CDR3, the DNA is TGTGCTCTTGGGGAACGATTCGGGGGATCTAATTACACAGATAAACTCATCTTT. Its translation is CALGERFGGSNYTDKLIF.

This clone was picked up a small number of times. The chain uses TRDV1 and TRDJ1; 11 nucleotides match TRDD3. V lost 0 bases, J lost 3 bases, and 18 bases stayed unmatched. The CDR3 is made up of 21 amino acids. Germline loops: CDR1 TSWWSYY, CDR2 QGS. In nucleotides, the CDR3 is TGTGCTCTTGGGGAACTAAGGCCTTCAGTACTGGGGGATATCAGAGCCGATAAACTCATCTTT. Translating it yields CALGELRPSVLGDIRADKLIF.